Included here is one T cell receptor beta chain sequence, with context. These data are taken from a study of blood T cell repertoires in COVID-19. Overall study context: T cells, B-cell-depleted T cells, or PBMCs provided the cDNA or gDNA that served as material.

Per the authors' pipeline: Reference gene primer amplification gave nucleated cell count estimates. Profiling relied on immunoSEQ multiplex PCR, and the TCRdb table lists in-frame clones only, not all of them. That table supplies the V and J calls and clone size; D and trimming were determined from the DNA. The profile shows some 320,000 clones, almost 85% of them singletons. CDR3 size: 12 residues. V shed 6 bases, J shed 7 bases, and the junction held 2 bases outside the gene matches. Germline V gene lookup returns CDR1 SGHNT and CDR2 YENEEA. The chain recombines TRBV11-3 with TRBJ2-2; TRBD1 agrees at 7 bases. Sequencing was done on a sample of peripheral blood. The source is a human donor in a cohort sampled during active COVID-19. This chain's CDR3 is CASRTGVGELFF. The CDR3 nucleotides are TGTGCCAGCAGAACAGGGGTCGGGGAGCTGTTTTTT.